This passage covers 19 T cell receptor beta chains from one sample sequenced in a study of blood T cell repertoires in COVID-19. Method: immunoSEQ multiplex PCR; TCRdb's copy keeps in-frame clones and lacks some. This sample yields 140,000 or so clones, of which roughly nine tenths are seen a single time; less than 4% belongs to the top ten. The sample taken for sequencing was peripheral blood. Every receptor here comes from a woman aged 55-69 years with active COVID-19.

The CDR3, as DNA: TGTGCCAGCTCACCAATTGGGGGGGCCTATGGCTACACCTTC. Its translation is CASSPIGGAYGYTF. This sequence joins TRBV18 and TRBJ1-2; D is perhaps TRBD1 (6 bases). The V and J ends lost 2 bases and 4 bases respectively, with 11 bases between them. Looked up from germline, CDR1 is KGHSH and CDR2 is LQKENI. This CDR3 has 14 amino acids.

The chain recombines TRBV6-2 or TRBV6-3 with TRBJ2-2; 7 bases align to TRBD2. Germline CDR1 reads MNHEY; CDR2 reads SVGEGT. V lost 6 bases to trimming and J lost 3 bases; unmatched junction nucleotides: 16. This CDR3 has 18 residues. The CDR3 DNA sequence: TGTGCCAGCAGCTCGGGATGGACTAGAAGGTCGGACACCGGGGAGCTGTTTTTT. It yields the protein CASSSGWTRRSDTGELFF.

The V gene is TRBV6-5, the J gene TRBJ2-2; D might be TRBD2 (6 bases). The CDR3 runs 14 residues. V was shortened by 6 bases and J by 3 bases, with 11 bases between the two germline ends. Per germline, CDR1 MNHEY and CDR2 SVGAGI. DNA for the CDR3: TGTGCCAGCAGCAAGAGGAGGGACACCGGGGAGCTGTTTTTT. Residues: CASSKRRDTGELFF.

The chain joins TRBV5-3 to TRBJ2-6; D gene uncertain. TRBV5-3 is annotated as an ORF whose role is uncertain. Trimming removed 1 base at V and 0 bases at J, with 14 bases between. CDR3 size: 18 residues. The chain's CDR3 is CARSLPNRPYSGANVLTF. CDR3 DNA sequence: TGTGCCAGAAGCTTGCCCAACAGACCTTACTCTGGGGCCAACGTCCTGACTTTC.

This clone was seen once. The CDR3 nucleotides read TGTGCCAGTGCACCGACTAGCGGGGCTAATAAGCAGTATTTT. Translated, it gives CASAPTSGANKQYF. This chain uses TRBV14 with TRBJ2-3, with 11 bases matching TRBD2. Germline V gene lookup returns CDR1 SGHDN and CDR2 FVKESK. The ends lost 9 bases at V and 11 bases at J; junction bases unmatched: 13. The CDR3 is 14 amino acids.

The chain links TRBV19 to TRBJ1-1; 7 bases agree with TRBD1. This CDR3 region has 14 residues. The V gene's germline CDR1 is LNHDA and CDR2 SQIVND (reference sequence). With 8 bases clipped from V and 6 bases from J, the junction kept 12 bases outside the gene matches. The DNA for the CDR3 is TGTGCCAGTGGGATGACAGGGAGCAGGCCTGAAGCTTTCTTT. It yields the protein CASGMTGSRPEAFF.

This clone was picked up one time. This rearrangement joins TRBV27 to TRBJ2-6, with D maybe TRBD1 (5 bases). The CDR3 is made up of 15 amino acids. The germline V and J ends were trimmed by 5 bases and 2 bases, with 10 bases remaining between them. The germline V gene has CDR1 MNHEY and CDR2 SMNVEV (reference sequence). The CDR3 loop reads CASSPHRTGANVLTF. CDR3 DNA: TGTGCCAGCAGTCCGCACAGGACTGGGGCCAACGTCCTGACTTTC.

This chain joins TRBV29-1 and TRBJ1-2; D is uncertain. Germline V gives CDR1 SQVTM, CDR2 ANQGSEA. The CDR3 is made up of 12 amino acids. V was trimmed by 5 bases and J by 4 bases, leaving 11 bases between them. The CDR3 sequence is CSVLGRSYGYTF. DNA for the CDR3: TGCAGCGTTCTTGGTAGGAGCTATGGCTACACCTTC. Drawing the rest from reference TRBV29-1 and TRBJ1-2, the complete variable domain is SAVISQKPSRDICQRGTSLTIQCQVDSQVTMMFWYRQQPGQSLTLIATANQGSEATYESGFVIDKFPISRPNLTFSTLTVSNMSPEDSSIYLCSVLGRSYGYTFGSGTRLTVV.

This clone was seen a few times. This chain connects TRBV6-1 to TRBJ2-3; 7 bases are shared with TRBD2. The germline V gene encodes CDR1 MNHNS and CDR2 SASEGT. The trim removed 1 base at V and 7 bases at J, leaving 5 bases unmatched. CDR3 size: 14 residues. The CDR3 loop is CASSEGLSGNTQYF. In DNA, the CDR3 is TGTGCCAGCAGTGAAGGTCTGAGCGGGAATACGCAGTATTTT.

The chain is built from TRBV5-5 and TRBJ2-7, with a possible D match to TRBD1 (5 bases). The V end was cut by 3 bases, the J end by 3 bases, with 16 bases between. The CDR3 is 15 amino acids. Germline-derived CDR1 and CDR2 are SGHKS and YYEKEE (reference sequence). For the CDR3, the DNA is TGTGCCAGCAGCTCCTCGTTTGGGGCCAACTACGAGCAGTACTTC. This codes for CASSSSFGANYEQYF. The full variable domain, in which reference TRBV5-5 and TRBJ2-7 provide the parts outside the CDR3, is DAGVTQSPTHLIKTRGQQVTLRCSPISGHKSVSWYQQVLGQGPQFIFQYYEKEERGRGNFPDRFSARQFPNYSSELNVNALLLGDSALYLCASSSSFGANYEQYFGPGTRLTVT.

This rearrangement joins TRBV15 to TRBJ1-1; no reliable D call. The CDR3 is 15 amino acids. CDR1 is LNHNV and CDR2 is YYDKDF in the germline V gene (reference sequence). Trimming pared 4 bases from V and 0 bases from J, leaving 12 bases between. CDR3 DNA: TGTGCCACCAGCACCATACAGAGAATGAACACTGAAGCTTTCTTT. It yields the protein CATSTIQRMNTEAFF.

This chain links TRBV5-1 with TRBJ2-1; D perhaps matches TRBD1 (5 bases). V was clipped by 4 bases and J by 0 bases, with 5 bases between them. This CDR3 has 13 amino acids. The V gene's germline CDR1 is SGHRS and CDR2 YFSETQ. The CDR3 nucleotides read TGCGCCAGCAGCGACAGCTCCTACAATGAGCAGTTCTTC. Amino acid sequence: CASSDSSYNEQFF.

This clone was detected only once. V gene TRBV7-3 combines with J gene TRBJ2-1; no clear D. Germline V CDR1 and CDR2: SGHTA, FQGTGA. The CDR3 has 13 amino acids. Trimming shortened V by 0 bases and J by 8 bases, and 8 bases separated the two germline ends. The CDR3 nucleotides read TGTGCCAGCAGCTTAACTATAAGAGATGAGCAGTTCTTC. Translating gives CASSLTIRDEQFF. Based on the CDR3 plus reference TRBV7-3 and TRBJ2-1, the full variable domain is GAGVSQTPSNKVTEKGKYVELRCDPISGHTALYWYRQSLGQGPEFLIYFQGTGAADDSGLPNDRFFAVRPEGSVSTLKIQRTERGDSAVYLCASSLTIRDEQFFGPGTRLTVL.

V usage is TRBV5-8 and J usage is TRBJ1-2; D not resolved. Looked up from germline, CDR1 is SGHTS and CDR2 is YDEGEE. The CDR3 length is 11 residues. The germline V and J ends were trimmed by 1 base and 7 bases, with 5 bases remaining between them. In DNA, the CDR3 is TGTGCCAGCAGCTTGCTCTTTGGCTACACCTTC. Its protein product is CASSLLFGYTF.

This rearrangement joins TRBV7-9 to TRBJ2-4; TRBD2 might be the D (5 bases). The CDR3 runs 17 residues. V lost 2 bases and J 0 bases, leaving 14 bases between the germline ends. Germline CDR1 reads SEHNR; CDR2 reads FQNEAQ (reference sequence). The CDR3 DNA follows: TGTGCCAGCAGCTTATCTGGGGAGACCCTAGCCAAAAACATTCAGTACTTC. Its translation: CASSLSGETLAKNIQYF.

Here the CDR3 reads CASSLNPVSEAFF. The CDR3 DNA is TGTGCCAGCAGCTTAAATCCGGTCTCCGAAGCTTTCTTT. The chain joins TRBV7-2 to TRBJ1-1, with D unclear. CDR1 and CDR2 (germline): SGHTA, FQGNSA. V shed 2 bases and J shed 8 bases, with 12 bases lying between them. This CDR3 region has 13 residues.

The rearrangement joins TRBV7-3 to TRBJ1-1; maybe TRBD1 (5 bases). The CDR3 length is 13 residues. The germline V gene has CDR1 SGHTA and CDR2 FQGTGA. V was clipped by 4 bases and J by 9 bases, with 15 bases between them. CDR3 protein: CASSSRGGAKAFF. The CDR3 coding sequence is TGTGCCAGCAGCTCCCGAGGAGGGGCAAAAGCTTTCTTT.

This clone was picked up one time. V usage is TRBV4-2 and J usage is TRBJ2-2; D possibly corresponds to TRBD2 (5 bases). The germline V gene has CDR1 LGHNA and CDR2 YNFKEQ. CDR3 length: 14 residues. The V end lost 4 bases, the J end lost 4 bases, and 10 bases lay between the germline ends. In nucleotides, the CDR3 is TGTGCCAGCAGCCCGAGTCGGGGCACCGGGGAGCTGTTTTTT. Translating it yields CASSPSRGTGELFF.

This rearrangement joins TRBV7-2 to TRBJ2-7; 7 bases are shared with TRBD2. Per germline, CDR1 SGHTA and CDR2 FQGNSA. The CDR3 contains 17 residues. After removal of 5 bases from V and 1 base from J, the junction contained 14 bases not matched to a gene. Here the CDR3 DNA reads TGTGCCAGCAGCCCATCTACTAGCGCGATCAATTCCTACGAGCAGTACTTC. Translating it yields CASSPSTSAINSYEQYF.